Given below is one T cell receptor beta chain in context. The data were taken from a study of memory CD4+ T cells and cytomegalovirus serostatus. Single viable CD3+CD4+CD8-CD45RO+ cells were sorted as the memory CD4+ T cells. The method was immunoSEQ multiplex PCR; TCRdb's version includes in-frame clones alone and lacks a portion of them. In the table there are about 41,000 clones, roughly 77% of which are singletons. This CDR3 has 12 residues. Germline V lookup: CDR1 SGHNT, CDR2 YENEEA. V lost 5 bases and J 5 bases, leaving 9 bases between the germline ends. Material for sequencing was memory CD4+ T cells from blood. The J gene is TRBJ2-5, the V gene TRBV11-3, with D perhaps being TRBD1 or TRBD2 (5 bases each). The receptor comes from an adult in good health and CMV-seronegative. This CDR3 is CASSRGAETQYF. CDR3 nucleotide sequence: TGTGCCAGCAGCCGGGGCGCGGAGACCCAGTACTTC.